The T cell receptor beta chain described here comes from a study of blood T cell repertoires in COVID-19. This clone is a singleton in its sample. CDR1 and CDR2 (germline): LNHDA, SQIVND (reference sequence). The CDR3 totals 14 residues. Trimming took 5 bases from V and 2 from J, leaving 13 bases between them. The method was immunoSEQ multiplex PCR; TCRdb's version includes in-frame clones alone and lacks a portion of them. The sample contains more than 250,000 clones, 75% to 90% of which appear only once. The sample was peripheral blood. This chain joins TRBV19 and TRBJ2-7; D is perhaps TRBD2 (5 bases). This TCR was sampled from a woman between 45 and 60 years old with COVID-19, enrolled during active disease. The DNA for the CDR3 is TGTGCCAGTAGTCGCGAGGTCGGGGCCTACGAGCAGTACTTC. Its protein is CASSREVGAYEQYF.